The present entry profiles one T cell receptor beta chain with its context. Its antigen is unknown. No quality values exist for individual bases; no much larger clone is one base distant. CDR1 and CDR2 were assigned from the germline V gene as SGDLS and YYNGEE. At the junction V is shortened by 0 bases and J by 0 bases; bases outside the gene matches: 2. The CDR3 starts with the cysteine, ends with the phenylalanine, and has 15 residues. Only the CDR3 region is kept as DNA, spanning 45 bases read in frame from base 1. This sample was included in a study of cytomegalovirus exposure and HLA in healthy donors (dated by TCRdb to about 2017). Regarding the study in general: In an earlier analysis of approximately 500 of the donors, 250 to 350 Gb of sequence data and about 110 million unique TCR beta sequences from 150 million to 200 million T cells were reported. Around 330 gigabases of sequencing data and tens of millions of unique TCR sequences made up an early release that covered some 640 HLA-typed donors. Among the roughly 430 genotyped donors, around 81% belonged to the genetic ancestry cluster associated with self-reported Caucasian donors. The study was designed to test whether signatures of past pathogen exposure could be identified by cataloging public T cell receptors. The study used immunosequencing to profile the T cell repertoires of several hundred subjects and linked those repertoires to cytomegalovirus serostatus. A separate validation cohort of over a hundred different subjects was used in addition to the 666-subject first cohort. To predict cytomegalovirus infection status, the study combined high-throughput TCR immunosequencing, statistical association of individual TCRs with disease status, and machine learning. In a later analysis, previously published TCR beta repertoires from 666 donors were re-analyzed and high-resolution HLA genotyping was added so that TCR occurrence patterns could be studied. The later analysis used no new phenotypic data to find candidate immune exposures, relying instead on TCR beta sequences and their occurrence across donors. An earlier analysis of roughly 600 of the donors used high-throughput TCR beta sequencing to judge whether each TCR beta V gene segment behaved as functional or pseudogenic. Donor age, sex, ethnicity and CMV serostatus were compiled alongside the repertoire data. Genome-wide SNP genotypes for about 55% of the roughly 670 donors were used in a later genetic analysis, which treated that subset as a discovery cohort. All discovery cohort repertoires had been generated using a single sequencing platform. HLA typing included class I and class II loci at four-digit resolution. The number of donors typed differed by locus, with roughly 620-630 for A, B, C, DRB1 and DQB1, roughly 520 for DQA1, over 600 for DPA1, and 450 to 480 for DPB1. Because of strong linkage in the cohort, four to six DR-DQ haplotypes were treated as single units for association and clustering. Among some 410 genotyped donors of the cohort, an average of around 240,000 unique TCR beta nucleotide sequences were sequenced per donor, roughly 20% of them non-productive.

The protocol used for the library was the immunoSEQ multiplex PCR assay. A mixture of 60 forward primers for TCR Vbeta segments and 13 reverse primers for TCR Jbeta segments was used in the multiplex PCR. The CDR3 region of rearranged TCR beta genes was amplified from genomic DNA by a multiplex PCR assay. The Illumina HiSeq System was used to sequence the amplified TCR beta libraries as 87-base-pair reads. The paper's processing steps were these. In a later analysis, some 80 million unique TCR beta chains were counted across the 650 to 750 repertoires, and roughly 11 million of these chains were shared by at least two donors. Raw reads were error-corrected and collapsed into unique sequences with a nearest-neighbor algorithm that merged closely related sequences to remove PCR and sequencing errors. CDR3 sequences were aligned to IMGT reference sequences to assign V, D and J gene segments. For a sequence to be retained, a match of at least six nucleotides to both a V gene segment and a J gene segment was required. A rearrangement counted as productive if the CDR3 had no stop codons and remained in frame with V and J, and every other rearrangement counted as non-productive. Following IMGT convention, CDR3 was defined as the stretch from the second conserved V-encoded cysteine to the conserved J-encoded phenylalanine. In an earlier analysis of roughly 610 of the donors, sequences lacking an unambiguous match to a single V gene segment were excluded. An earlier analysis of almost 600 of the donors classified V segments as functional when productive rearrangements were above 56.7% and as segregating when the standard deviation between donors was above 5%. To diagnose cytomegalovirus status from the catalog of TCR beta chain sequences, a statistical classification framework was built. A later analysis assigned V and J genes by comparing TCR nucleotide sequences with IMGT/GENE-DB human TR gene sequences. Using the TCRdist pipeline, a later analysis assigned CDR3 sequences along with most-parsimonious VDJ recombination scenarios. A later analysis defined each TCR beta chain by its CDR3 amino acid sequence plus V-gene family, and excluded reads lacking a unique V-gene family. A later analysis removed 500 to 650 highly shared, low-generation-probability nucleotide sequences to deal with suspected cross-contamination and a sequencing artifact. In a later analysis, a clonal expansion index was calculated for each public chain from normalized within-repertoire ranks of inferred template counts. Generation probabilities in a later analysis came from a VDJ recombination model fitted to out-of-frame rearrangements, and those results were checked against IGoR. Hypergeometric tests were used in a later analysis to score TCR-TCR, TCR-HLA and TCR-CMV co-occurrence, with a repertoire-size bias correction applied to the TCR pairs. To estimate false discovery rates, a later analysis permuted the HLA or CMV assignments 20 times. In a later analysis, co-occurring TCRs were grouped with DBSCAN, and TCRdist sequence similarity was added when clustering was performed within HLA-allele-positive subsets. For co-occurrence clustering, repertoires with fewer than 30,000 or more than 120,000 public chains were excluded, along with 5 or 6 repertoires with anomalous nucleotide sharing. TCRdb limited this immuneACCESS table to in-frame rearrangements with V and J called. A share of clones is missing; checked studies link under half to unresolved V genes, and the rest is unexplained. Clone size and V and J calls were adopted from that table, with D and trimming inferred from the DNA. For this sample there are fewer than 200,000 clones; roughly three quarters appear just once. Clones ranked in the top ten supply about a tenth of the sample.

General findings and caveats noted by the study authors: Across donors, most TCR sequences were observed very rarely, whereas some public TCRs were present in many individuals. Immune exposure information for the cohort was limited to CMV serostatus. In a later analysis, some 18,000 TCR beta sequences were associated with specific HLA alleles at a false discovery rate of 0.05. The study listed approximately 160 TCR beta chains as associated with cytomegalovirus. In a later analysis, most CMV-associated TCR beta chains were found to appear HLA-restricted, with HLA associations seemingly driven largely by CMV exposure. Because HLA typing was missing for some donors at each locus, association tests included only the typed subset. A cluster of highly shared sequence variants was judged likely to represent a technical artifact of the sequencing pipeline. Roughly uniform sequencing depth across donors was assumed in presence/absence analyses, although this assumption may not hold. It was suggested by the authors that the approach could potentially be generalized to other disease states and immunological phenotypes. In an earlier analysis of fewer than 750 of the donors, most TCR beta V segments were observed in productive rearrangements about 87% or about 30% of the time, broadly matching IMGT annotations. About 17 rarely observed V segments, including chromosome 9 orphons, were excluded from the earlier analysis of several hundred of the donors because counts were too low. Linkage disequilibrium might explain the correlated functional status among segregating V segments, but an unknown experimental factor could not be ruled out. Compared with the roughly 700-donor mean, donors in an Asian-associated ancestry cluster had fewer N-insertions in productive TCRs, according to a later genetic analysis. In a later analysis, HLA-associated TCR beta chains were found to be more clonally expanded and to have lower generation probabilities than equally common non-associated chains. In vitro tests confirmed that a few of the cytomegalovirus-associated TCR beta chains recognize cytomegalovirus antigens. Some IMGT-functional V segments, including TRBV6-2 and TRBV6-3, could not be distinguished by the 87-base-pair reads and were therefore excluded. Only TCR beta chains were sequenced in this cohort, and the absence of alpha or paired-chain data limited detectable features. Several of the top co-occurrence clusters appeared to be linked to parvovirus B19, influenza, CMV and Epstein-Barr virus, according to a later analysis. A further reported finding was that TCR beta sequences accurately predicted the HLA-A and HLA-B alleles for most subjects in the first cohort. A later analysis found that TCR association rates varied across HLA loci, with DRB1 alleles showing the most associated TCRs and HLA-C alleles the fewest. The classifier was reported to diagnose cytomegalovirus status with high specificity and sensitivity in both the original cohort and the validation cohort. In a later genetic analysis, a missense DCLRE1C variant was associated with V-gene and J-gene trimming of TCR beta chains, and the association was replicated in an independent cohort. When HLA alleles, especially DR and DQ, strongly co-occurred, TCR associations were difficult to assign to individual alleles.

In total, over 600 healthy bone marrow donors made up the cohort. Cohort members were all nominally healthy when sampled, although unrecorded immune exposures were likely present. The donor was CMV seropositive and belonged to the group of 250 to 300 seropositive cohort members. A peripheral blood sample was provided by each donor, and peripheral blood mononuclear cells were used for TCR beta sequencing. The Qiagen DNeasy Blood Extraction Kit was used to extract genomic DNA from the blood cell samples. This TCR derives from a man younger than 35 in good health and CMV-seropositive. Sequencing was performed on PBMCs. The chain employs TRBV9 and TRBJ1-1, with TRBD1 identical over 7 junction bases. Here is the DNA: TGTGCCAGCAGCGTAGGACAGGGTTTGAACACTGAAGCTTTCTTT. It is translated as CASSVGQGLNTEAFF.